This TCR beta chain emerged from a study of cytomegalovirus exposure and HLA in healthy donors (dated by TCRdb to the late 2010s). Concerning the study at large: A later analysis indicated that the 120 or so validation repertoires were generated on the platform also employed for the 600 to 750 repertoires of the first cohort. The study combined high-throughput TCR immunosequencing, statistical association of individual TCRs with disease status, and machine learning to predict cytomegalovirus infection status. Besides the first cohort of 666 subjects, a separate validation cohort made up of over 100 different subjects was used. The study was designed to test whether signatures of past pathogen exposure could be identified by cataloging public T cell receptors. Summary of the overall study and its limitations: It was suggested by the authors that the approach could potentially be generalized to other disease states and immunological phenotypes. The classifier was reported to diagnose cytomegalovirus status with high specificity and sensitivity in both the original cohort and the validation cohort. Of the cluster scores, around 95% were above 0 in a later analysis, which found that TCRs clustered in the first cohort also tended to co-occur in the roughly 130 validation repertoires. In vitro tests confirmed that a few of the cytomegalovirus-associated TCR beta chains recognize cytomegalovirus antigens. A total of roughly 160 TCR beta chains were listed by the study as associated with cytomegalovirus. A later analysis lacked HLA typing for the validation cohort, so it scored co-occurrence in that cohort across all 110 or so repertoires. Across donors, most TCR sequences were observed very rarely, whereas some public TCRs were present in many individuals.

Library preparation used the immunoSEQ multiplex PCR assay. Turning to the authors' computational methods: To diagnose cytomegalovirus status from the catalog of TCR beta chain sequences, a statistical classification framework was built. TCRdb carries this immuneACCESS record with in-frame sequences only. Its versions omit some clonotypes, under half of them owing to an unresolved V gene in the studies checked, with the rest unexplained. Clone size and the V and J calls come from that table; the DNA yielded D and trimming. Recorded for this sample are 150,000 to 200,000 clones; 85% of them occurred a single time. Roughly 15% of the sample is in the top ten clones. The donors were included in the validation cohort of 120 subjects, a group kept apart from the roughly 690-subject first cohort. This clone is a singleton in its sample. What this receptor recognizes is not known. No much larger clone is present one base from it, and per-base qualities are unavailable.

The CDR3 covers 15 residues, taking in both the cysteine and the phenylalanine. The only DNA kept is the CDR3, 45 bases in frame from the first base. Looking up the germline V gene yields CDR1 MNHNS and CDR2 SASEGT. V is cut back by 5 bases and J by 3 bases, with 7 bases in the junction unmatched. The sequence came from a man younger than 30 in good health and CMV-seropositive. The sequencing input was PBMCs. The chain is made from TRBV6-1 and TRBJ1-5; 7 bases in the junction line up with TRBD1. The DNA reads TGTGCCAGCAGTACACGACAGGGTTACAATCAGCCCCAGCATTTT. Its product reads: CASSTRQGYNQPQHF.